This T cell receptor (beta chain) was recorded in a study of naive CD8 T cells in extremely preterm neonates. General study results and limits: Preterm infants showed shorter CDR3s, fewer N additions and less trimming than older groups.

This CDR3 has 14 amino acids. From germline, CDR1 is SGHDN and CDR2 FVKESK. V was trimmed by 9 bases and J by 0 bases, leaving 15 bases between them. The method was immunoSEQ multiplex PCR; TCRdb's version includes in-frame clones alone and lacks a portion of them. Here the sample spans about 7,300 clones, 92% being singletons. Deliveries were elective term cesareans at about 35-42 weeks, with no labor or membrane rupture. As to this clone: Its antigen is undetermined.

Material: naive CD8+ T cells from cord blood. The receptor was isolated from a newborn in good health. The chain carries TRBV14 and TRBJ2-7, with D uncertain. The CDR3 sequence is CARPIPRSSYEQYF. The CDR3 DNA follows: TGTGCCAGACCTATTCCTAGATCCTCCTACGAGCAGTACTTC.